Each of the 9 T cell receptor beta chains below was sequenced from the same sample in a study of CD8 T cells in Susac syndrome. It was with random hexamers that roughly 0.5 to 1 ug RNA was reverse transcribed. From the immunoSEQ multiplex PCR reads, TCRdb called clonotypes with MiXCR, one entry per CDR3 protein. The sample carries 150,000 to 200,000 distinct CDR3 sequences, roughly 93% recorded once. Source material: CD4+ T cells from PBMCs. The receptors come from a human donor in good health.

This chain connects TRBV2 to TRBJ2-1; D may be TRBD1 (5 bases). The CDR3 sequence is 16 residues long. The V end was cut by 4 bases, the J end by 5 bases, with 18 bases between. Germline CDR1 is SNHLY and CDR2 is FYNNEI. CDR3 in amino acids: CASSVPPDGRDNEQFF. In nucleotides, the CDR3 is TGTGCCAGCAGTGTCCCTCCGGATGGCAGGGACAATGAGCAGTTCTTC. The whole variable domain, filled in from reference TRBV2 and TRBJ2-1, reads EPEVTQTPSHQVTQMGQEVILRCVPISNHLYFYWYRQILGQKVEFLVSFYNNEISEKSEIFDDQFSVERPDGSNFTLKIRSTKLEDSAMYFCASSVPPDGRDNEQFFGPGTRLTVL.

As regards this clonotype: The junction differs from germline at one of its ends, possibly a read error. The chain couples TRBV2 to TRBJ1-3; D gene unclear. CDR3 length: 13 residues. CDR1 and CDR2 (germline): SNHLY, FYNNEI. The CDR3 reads CASGDFSGNTIYF. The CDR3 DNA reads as TGTGCCAGCGGTGACTTCTCTGGAAACACCATATATTTT.

The CDR3 DNA is TGTGCCAGCTCGCTAGGGACGGTAACCTACGAGCAGTACTTC. It codes for CASSLGTVTYEQYF. The gene calls are TRBV18 and TRBJ2-7; D tentatively fits TRBD1 or TRBD2 (5 bases each). Per the germline V gene, CDR1 is KGHSH and CDR2 is LQKENI. The length of the CDR3 is 14 residues. Trimming removed 6 bases from V and 2 bases from J, with 14 bases in between.

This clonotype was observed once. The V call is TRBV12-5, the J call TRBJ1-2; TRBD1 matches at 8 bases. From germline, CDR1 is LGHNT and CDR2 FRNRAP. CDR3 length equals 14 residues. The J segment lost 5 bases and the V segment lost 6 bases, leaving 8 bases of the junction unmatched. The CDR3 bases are TGTGCTAGTGGCCCGCCGGGACAGGAGTATGGCTACACCTTC. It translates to CASGPPGQEYGYTF.

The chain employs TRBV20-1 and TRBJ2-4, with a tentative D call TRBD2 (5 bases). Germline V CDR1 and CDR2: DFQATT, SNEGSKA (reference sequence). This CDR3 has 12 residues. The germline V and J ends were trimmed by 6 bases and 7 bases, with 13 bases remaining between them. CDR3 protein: CSAERAGNIQYF. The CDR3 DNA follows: TGCAGTGCGGAGAGGGCAGGCAACATTCAGTACTTC.

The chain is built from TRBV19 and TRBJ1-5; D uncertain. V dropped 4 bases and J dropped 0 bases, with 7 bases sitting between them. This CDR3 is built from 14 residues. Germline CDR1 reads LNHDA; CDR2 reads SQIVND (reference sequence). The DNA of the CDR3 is TGTGCCAGTAGTAAAAAACATAGCAATCAGCCCCAGCATTTT. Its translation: CASSKKHSNQPQHF.

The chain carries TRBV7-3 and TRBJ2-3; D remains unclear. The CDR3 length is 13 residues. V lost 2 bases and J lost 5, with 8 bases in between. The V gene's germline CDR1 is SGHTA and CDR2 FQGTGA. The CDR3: CASSLSPGDTQYF. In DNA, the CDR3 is TGTGCCAGCAGCTTATCCCCCGGAGATACGCAGTATTTT.

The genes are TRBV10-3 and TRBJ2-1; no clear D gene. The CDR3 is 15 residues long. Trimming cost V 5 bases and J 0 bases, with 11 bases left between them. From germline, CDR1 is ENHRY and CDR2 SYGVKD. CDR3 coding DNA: TGTGCCATCAGTTTGGGCTCCGTCTCCTACAATGAGCAGTTCTTC. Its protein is CAISLGSVSYNEQFF.

The DNA of the CDR3 is TGTGCCAGCAGCTTAGTCCAGGGCCTTGGTATACAGCCCCAGCATTTT. It codes for CASSLVQGLGIQPQHF. The rearrangement uses TRBV7-2 and TRBJ1-5, with TRBD1 as a possible D gene (5 bases). V was pared by 1 base and J by 7 bases, with 17 bases between. This CDR3 has 16 amino acids. Germline CDR1 SGHTA, CDR2 FQGNSA.